Shown below are 32 T cell receptor delta chains from a single sample sequenced in a study of γδ T cells in repeated Plasmodium falciparum infection. Flow sorting of PBMC yielded separate Vgamma9/Vdelta2+ and Vdelta2-negative gammadelta T cell populations for bulk repertoire analysis. TCRdb re-called the multiplex PCR reads through CATT. The sample has under 65,000 delta-chain clones; over 1.5% are singletons. The sample was gamma-delta T cells from blood. Receptors were obtained from a pool of human donors (malaria-infected and uninfected, not separated).

This clone has a count of ten or more. TCRdb assigns this DNA the protein of a much larger clone, which departs from its translation at residue 17; this likely reflects a read error, and the protein shown comes from translating the DNA. V gene TRDV1 combines with J gene TRDJ1; 8 nucleotides agree with TRDD3. Germline V CDR1 and CDR2: TSWWSYY, QGS. With V trimmed by 7 bases and J by 7 bases, 32 bases remained unmatched. The CDR3 runs to 21 residues. The CDR3 region has the DNA TGTGCTCTTGCCCAAGGGGACCTCCGTGACACTGGGGGGCCCCTGAACGGTAAACTCATCTTT. Its protein product is CALAQGDLRDTGGPLNGKLIF.

This clone has a count of ten or more. The junction shows a germline mismatch at one end, possibly a read error. In the same sample, other DNA sequences code for this CDR3. This chain links TRDV1 with TRDJ1, with TRDD3 matching 9 bases. Germline V gives CDR1 TSWWSYY, CDR2 QGS. CDR3 length equals 15 residues. This chain's CDR3 is CALGRYWGTGDKLIF. The CDR3 DNA is TGTGCTCTTGGGCGGTACTGGGGGACCGGCGATAAACTCATATTT.

This clone occurred a few times. The protein held in TCRdb is that of a much larger clone and does not match this DNA's translation at residues 7 and 9, likely because of a read error; the protein shown is translated from the DNA. The chain couples TRDV1 to TRDJ2; 12 bases agree with TRDD3. The ends lost 4 bases at V and 5 bases at J; junction bases unmatched: 26. Germline V CDR1 and CDR2: TSWWSYY, QGS. This CDR3 has 23 amino acids. The CDR3 DNA is TGTGCTCTTGGGGCCTTCAACCCTGCACTGGGGGATACCCCTCCCCTCCTAACAGCACAACTCTTCTTT. Translation: CALGAFNPALGDTPPLLTAQLFF.

With regard to this clone: The protein recorded in TCRdb matches a much larger clone and deviates from this DNA's translation at residue 3, suggesting a read error; the protein here is obtained by translating the DNA. The chain employs TRDV2 and TRDJ1; 7 nucleotides match TRDD3. Here the J gene came from matching the DNA to germline, since TCRdb omits it. This CDR3 is 14 amino acids long. The germline CDR1 and CDR2 sequences are GEAIGNYY and EKD. CDR3 region: CARDSLWGPDKLIF. CDR3 coding DNA: TGTGCCCGTGACAGCCTCTGGGGGCCCGATAAACTCATCTTT.

Note on this clone: A far larger clone lies a single base away; this is likely a read error. The same CDR3 can be traced to other DNA sequences in this sample. CDR3 loop: CACDTSCSLFLPGVATDKLIF. For the CDR3, the DNA is TGTGCCTGTGACACCTCCTGCTCTTTATTCCTACCCGGGGTGGCCACCGACAAACTCATCTTT. V usage is TRDV2 and J usage is TRDJ1, with TRDD2 matching over 7 bases. Germline matching of the DNA provided the J gene here, since TCRdb leaves it blank. The germline V gene encodes CDR1 GEAIGNYY and CDR2 EKD. CDR3 length equals 21 residues.

This clone has a handful of counts. The protein in TCRdb stems from a much larger clone and differs at residue 18 from this DNA's translation, likely a read error; here the protein is translated from the DNA. This chain connects TRDV1 to TRDJ1; TRDD3 agrees at 9 bases. Assignment of the J gene here rests on matching the DNA to germline, because TCRdb gives none. The CDR3 has 25 residues. Germline V gene sequence: CDR1 TSWWSYY, CDR2 QGS. The trim removed 3 bases at V and 6 bases at J, leaving 38 bases unmatched. The chain's CDR3 is CALGEALFLRWVPGGSRPRGYKLIF. The CDR3 DNA is TGTGCTCTTGGGGAGGCCCTATTCCTACGTTGGGTGCCTGGGGGATCCCGCCCACGGGGCTATAAACTCATCTTT.

Notes on this clone: TCRdb attributes to this sequence the protein of a much larger clone, which differs from the DNA translation at residue 14; a read error is likely, and the protein displayed is translated from the DNA. For the CDR3, the DNA is TGTGCTCTTGGGATTCTTCTAGGGGCCTTTCCTAGGACTGTGGGATTTGGAAGCACCGATAAACTCATCTTT. Translated: CALGILLGAFPRTVGFGSTDKLIF. This chain uses TRDV1 with TRDJ1; D is perhaps TRDD2 (6 bases). Trimming took 5 bases from V and 1 from J, leaving 41 bases between them. The CDR3 totals 24 residues. The V gene's germline CDR1 is TSWWSYY and CDR2 QGS.

This clone was seen many times. The genes are TRDV1 and TRDJ1; D might be TRDD2 (7 bases). The CDR3 is 21 residues long. Between the trimmed V and J ends, which lost 3 bases and 4 bases, there was a span of 33 bases. In germline, CDR1 is TSWWSYY, CDR2 QGS. CDR3 in amino acids: CALGEVFLPSTLGINSDKLIF. CDR3 DNA: TGTGCTCTTGGGGAGGTATTCCTACCCTCAACGCTGGGGATCAATAGCGATAAACTCATCTTT.

This clone is medium-sized. Additional DNA sequences in this sample encode the identical CDR3. The V and J genes are TRDV1 and TRDJ1; D is unresolved. Germline lookup yields CDR1 TSWWSYY and CDR2 QGS. Trimming left V 2 bases short and J 0 bases short, with 31 bases between. This CDR3 contains 22 residues. Written as DNA, the CDR3 is TGTGCTCTTGGGGAAATGAAGGCTCGAATGAGGAGATTTACCGGGTACACCGATAAACTCATCTTT. Amino acids: CALGEMKARMRRFTGYTDKLIF.

Only a few counts were recorded for this clone. The protein TCRdb lists belongs to a much larger clone and differs from this DNA's translation at residue 6, which points to a read error; the protein shown is made from the DNA. The V call is TRDV3, the J call TRDJ1, with D perhaps assigned TRDD2 or TRDD3 (5 bases each). This CDR3 is built from 17 residues. Between the trimmed V and J ends, which lost 3 bases and 1 base, there was a span of 24 bases. The germline V gene has CDR1 TVYSNPD and CDR2 GDNSRS (reference sequence). CDR3 nucleotides: TGTGCCTTGCTTTCCTCCCTGGACTGGTTACCCACCGATAAACTCATCTTT. Protein: CALLSSLDWLPTDKLIF.

This clone was seen a handful of times. A read error likely explains why the TCRdb protein, taken from a much larger clone, differs from this DNA's translation at residue 8; the protein shown is translated from the DNA. The CDR3 sequence is CALGSPPVKYGSGADTDKLIF. The CDR3 DNA follows: TGTGCTCTTGGGTCCCCTCCAGTGAAATACGGTTCTGGGGCCGACACCGATAAACTCATCTTT. The chain recombines TRDV1 with TRDJ1; the D call may be TRDD1 or TRDD3 (6 bases each). TCRdb gives no J gene; it was assigned here by matching the DNA to germline. With 5 bases removed from V and 0 bases from J, the gap between germline ends came to 31 bases. Germline lookup yields CDR1 TSWWSYY and CDR2 QGS. This CDR3 has 21 amino acids.

This clone was found many times. A far larger clone lies a single base away; this is likely a read error. Other DNA sequences of this sample code for an identical CDR3. The gene calls are TRDV1 and TRDJ1, with 7 bases that match TRDD3. The germline V gene encodes CDR1 TSWWSYY and CDR2 QGS. The CDR3 runs 18 residues. This CDR3 reads CALGELDGILPYTDKLIF. The CDR3, as DNA: TGTGCCCTTGGGGAACTAGATGGGATACTTCCGTACACCGATAAACTCATCTTT.

As concerns this clone: This DNA's translation and the protein TCRdb lists, from a much larger clone, do not match at residue 9, likely due to a read error; the protein shown is translated from the DNA. J is TRDJ1 and V is TRDV3, with D perhaps being TRDD2 or TRDD3 (9 bases each). No J segment appears in TCRdb, so it was assigned here by matching the sequence to germline. Trimming took off 2 bases at V and 0 bases at J, with 37 bases between the two ends. CDR1 TVYSNPD and CDR2 GDNSRS come from the germline V gene (reference sequence). CDR3 length equals 22 residues. Here the CDR3 DNA reads TGTGCCTTTGCCTTCCTACGGATTCGGGGGATACTCAATCCCTCGTACACCGATAAACTCATCTTT. Encoded protein: CAFAFLRIRGILNPSYTDKLIF.

This clone was picked up many times. A read error likely explains this, since a far larger clone differs by one base. The sample holds other DNA sequences that translate to the same CDR3. The V gene is TRDV1, the J gene TRDJ1; possibly TRDD2 for D (6 bases). Since TCRdb gives no J gene, matching the DNA to germline was used here to assign it. CDR3 length: 19 amino acids. V lost 4 bases and J lost 2, with 26 bases in between. CDR1 is TSWWSYY and CDR2 is QGS in the germline V gene. The CDR3 sequence is CALGVAFRIVLARTDKLIF. CDR3 nucleotides: TGTGCTCTTGGGGTCGCCTTCCGAATCGTGCTGGCCCGTACCGATAAACTCATCTTT.

In this sample, this clone turned up many times. TCRdb's protein for this DNA is that of a much larger clone and differs from the translation at residue 17, likely a read error; the protein shown is the DNA translation. The chain has TRDV1 and TRDJ1, with 12 bases lining up with TRDD3. CDR3 length: 20 residues. CDR1 TSWWSYY and CDR2 QGS come from the germline V gene. The CDR3 DNA is TGTGCTCTTGGGGAACCCTGTTCAACCCTATACTGGGGGATACCCGATATACTCATCTTT. It encodes CALGEPCSTLYWGIPDILIF.

DNA of the CDR3: TGTGCCTGTGACACGCTGGGGGATACTGCCACCGATAAACTCATCTTT. This translates into CACDTLGDTATDKLIF. The rearrangement uses TRDV2 and TRDJ1; 11 positions match TRDD3. TCRdb does not report a J gene; here it was assigned by matching the DNA to germline references. This CDR3 is 16 amino acids long. CDR1 GEAIGNYY and CDR2 EKD come from the germline V gene. V lost 1 base to trimming and J lost 1 base; unmatched junction nucleotides: 4.

Concerning this clone itself: The mismatch at residue 13 between this DNA's translation and the TCRdb protein of a much larger clone likely reflects a read error; the protein shown is translated from the DNA. V is TRDV3 and J is TRDJ1, with D possibly TRDD3 on 8 matching bases. The length of the CDR3 is 21 residues. Trimming shortened V by 5 bases and J by 3 bases, and 40 bases separated the two germline ends. Per germline, CDR1 TVYSNPD and CDR2 GDNSRS (reference sequence). Here the CDR3 DNA reads TGTGCCCAATTATCTATTCGTTCCTACCTACTGGGGGGTAGTAAAGCCGATAAACTCATCTTT. This codes for CAQLSIRSYLLGGSKADKLIF.

There are a few counts of this clone. The mismatch at residue 10 between this DNA's translation and the TCRdb protein of a much larger clone likely reflects a read error; the protein shown is translated from the DNA. This chain connects TRDV2 to TRDJ1, with 7 bases lining up with TRDD3. TCRdb is silent on the J gene; assignment here came from matching the DNA to germline. Germline loops: CDR1 GEAIGNYY, CDR2 EKD. The CDR3 extends over 14 amino acids. CDR3 bases: TGTGCCTGTCTGGGGGCCGTGTACACCAATAAACTCATCTTT. Amino acid sequence: CACLGAVYTNKLIF.

This clone was seen at least ten times. Translating this DNA gives a protein that differs at residue 9 from the TCRdb one, which belongs to a much larger clone; a read error is likely, and the protein shown is this translation. The V call is TRDV1, the J call TRDJ1; D unclear. No J gene is reported in TCRdb; it was inferred here by comparing the DNA with germline. Trimming pared 1 base from V and 9 bases from J, leaving 9 bases between. The CDR3 runs 12 residues. The V gene's germline CDR1 is TSWWSYY and CDR2 QGS. This CDR3 reads CALGERGHELIF. The CDR3 bases are TGTGCTCTTGGGGAACGGGGCCACGAACTCATCTTT.

In the case of this clone: The protein TCRdb gives is from a much larger clone and does not agree with this DNA's translation at residue 11, likely a read error; the protein shown here comes from the DNA. The chain carries TRDV1 and TRDJ1; 10 bases agree with TRDD3. CDR3 length: 23 amino acids. Looked up from germline, CDR1 is TSWWSYY and CDR2 is QGS. CDR3 amino acids: CALGMGGRSTTLGDIFHTDKLIF. CDR3 nucleotide sequence: TGTGCTCTTGGGATGGGTGGGAGATCTACGACTCTGGGGGATATTTTTCACACCGATAAGCTCATCTTT.

Points on this clone: A far larger clone is off by one base, so a read error is likely. Other DNA sequences in this sample translate to the same CDR3. This chain links TRDV1 with TRDJ1, with D tentatively TRDD3 (6 bases). Germline-derived CDR1 and CDR2 are TSWWSYY and QGS. V lost 3 bases, J lost 1 base, and 21 bases lay in between. The CDR3 has 18 residues. The CDR3 bases are TGTGCTCTTGGGGAGGGGTTTGGATACACTTTCGTCACCGATAAACTCATCTTT. Its translation: CALGEGFGYTFVTDKLIF.

This clone was recorded many times. The protein in TCRdb stems from a much larger clone and differs at residue 4 from this DNA's translation, likely a read error; here the protein is translated from the DNA. The V and J genes are TRDV2 and TRDJ1; 11 positions match TRDD3. This CDR3 is 16 amino acids long. Germline V gives CDR1 GEAIGNYY, CDR2 EKD. The CDR3 here is CACGTVGGYASDKLIF. In DNA, the CDR3 is TGTGCCTGTGGCACCGTTGGGGGATACGCATCCGATAAACTCATCTTT.

Regarding this clone: The mismatch at residue 8 between this DNA's translation and the TCRdb protein of a much larger clone likely reflects a read error; the protein shown is translated from the DNA. CDR3 bases: TGTGCCTTTAGCTCGGCCTTCCCAAGATCCCGTACTAATAAACTCATCTTT. It is translated as CAFSSAFPRSRTNKLIF. This rearrangement joins TRDV3 to TRDJ1; a weak D match, TRDD2 (6 bases). The length of the CDR3 is 17 residues. Looked up from germline, CDR1 is TVYSNPD and CDR2 is GDNSRS (reference sequence). Deletions cut 0 bases from V and 6 bases from J, with 26 bases between.

This clone was counted only a few times. This DNA's translation and the protein TCRdb lists, from a much larger clone, do not match at residue 8, likely due to a read error; the protein shown is translated from the DNA. The chain has TRDV1 and TRDJ1; tentatively, D is TRDD3 (6 bases). There are 21 residues in the CDR3. The V gene lost 2 bases and the J gene lost 0 bases, with 28 bases spanning the gap. The V gene's germline CDR1 is TSWWSYY and CDR2 QGS. DNA for the CDR3: TGTGCTCTTGGGGAATCTTTTCTCAACCGGTGGCTGGGGAGATACACCGATAAACTCATCTTT. As protein: CALGESFLNRWLGRYTDKLIF.

This clone was recorded a few times. This likely traces to a read error, being one base from a far larger clone. Other DNA sequences within the sample encode an identical CDR3. The J gene is TRDJ1, the V gene TRDV1; 8 bases align to TRDD2. CDR3 length: 17 amino acids. The germline V gene encodes CDR1 TSWWSYY and CDR2 QGS. The CDR3 sequence is CALGETSYLPQEGGLIF. The CDR3 nucleotides are TGCGCTCTTGGGGAGACTTCCTACCTCCCGCAAGAAGGTGGACTCATCTTT.

Points on this clone: TCRdb records a much larger clone's protein for this DNA, with a difference at residue 16 that likely arises from a read error; the protein given is the translation of the DNA. This chain joins TRDV1 and TRDJ1, with TRDD3 matching over 9 bases. The CDR3 sequence is 22 residues long. Unmatched junction bases numbered 28, after V lost 4 bases and J lost 4 bases. Germline lookup yields CDR1 TSWWSYY and CDR2 QGS. CDR3: CALGVFFRSRGILGSQSDKLIF. The CDR3 nucleotides read TGTGCTCTTGGGGTATTCTTCCGGAGTCGGGGGATACTCGGCTCACAAAGCGATAAACTCATCTTT.

For this clone: The mismatch at residue 3 between this DNA's translation and the TCRdb protein of a much larger clone likely reflects a read error; the protein shown is translated from the DNA. This chain joins TRDV1 and TRDJ1; 12 bases fit TRDD3. Per germline, CDR1 TSWWSYY and CDR2 QGS. CDR3 length equals 23 residues. The CDR3 region is CAFGSLRTWGIRVSYAITDKLIF. The CDR3 DNA is TGTGCTTTTGGGAGCCTACGTACCTGGGGGATACGCGTATCATACGCCATCACCGATAAACTCATCTTT.

Remarks on this clone: This DNA translates differently at residue 4 from the TCRdb protein, which is that of a much larger clone; a read error is likely, and the protein shown is the DNA's own translation. The CDR3 sequence is CALRELPLRLPLETYTDKLIF. As DNA, the CDR3 is TGTGCTCTTAGGGAACTCCCCTTGCGCCTTCCCTTGGAGACGTACACCGATAAACTCATCTTT. The chain links TRDV1 to TRDJ1, with D possibly being TRDD2 (6 bases). TCRdb carries no J gene annotation; the J gene was assigned here by matching the DNA with germline. Germline V CDR1 and CDR2: TSWWSYY, QGS. This CDR3 is 21 amino acids long.

The table lists this clone with many counts. With a much larger clone just one base away, this may be a read error. The chain uses TRDV2 and TRDJ1, with TRDD3 identical over 10 bases. This CDR3 has 14 amino acids. Trimming cost V 0 bases and J 6 bases; bases outside gene matches: 3. Germline CDR1 is GEAIGNYY and CDR2 is EKD. The CDR3 is CACDTSTGGYKLIF. The CDR3 DNA reads TGTGCCTGTGACACCTCGACTGGGGGATATAAACTCATCTTT.

As to this clone: The protein TCRdb lists belongs to a much larger clone and differs from this DNA's translation at residue 9, which points to a read error; the protein shown is made from the DNA. The chain is built from TRAV14/DV4 and TRDJ1; D gene ambiguous. No J gene was available from TCRdb, and it was assigned here by a germline match of the DNA. CDR1 is TSDPSYG and CDR2 is QGSYDQQN in the germline V gene (reference sequence). Trimming removed 10 bases from V and 6 bases from J, with 18 bases in between. The CDR3 totals 13 residues. DNA of the CDR3: TGTGCAACCCTTATCCGGGTAGCCAATAAACTCATCTTT. Protein sequence: CATLIRVANKLIF.

This clone rates as medium-sized. The chain joins TRDV2 to TRDJ1, with 8 bases matching TRDD3. Per germline, CDR1 GEAIGNYY and CDR2 EKD. The CDR3 extends over 20 amino acids. With 5 bases clipped from V and 4 bases from J, the junction kept 26 bases outside the gene matches. CDR3 residues: CACGMLLLGVPRGNNDKLIF. The CDR3 DNA is TGTGCCTGTGGGATGCTGTTACTGGGGGTCCCAAGGGGAAACAACGATAAACTCATCTTT.

This clone was counted ten times or more. A far larger clone is off by one base, so a read error is likely. Additional DNA sequences in this sample encode the identical CDR3. The rearrangement uses TRDV1 and TRDJ1, with a weak D call TRDD3 (5 bases). This CDR3 region has 13 residues. Germline CDR1 TSWWSYY, CDR2 QGS. This CDR3 reads CALGEAYTDKLIF. CDR3 nucleotides: TGTGCCCTTGGGGAAGCCTACACCGATAAACTCATCTTT.